Each of the 11 T cell receptor beta chains below was sequenced from the same sample in a study of post-analysis software for immune sequencing data (dated by TCRdb to the mid-2010s). Antigens for these TCRs are unknown. The protocol used for the library was PCR. The listed sequencing device is Illumina HiSeq 2500. To reduce PCR and sequencing biases, unique molecular identifiers were built into the TCR beta cDNA libraries. The public reads were run again by TCRdb, first through fastp at Q25 and then through MiXCR, and only productive beta chains were kept. Each CDR3 protein gets just one entry, which takes the most common genes and DNA from the rows behind it. The sample yields more than 350,000 distinct CDR3 sequences; 35% to 45% were counted once. Of the sample, under 9% is held by the ten largest clones. What the authors observed across the whole study: Roughly 5 TRBV segments, including TRBV5-6, TRBV5-1 and TRBV20-1, were significantly more frequent in patients than controls.

The sequencing sample was made of blood. These receptors all stem from a girl aged 2 to 9 with multiple sclerosis.

The V call is TRBV6-6, the J call TRBJ1-5, with a tentative D call TRBD1 (5 bases). Trimming removed 5 bases from V and 0 bases from J, with 14 bases in between. The CDR3 sequence is 16 residues long. CDR1 is MNHNY, CDR2 SVGAGI, per germline (reference sequence). The CDR3 region has the DNA TGTGCCAGCAGTGCCGATTGGAGGGGTAGCAATCAGCCCCAGCATTTT. It codes for CASSADWRGSNQPQHF.

The rearrangement links TRBV19 to TRBJ2-3, with 8 bases fitting TRBD2. Trimming cost V 3 bases and J 1 base; bases outside gene matches: 9. The V gene's germline CDR1 is LNHDA and CDR2 SQIVND (reference sequence). The CDR3 runs 17 residues. Here the CDR3 reads CASSMLSGRDGTDTQYF. CDR3 bases: TGTGCCAGTAGTATGTTAAGCGGGAGAGATGGCACAGATACGCAGTATTTT.

CDR3 amino acids: CASGWGRQDNNEQYF. In DNA, the CDR3 is TGTGCTAGTGGTTGGGGGAGACAGGACAACAATGAGCAGTACTTC. V and J are TRBV12-5 and TRBJ2-7; possible D gene TRBD1, 6 bases. The CDR3 loop spans 15 amino acids. From germline, CDR1 is LGHNT and CDR2 FRNRAP. Trimming took 4 bases from V and 7 from J, leaving 20 bases between them.

This clonotype was seen a few times. The chain links TRBV13 to TRBJ2-7, with D possibly TRBD2 on 6 matching bases. The CDR3 runs 16 residues. The V gene's germline CDR1 is PRHDT and CDR2 FYEKMQ (reference sequence). Trimming cost V 5 bases and J 0 bases, with 17 bases left between them. CDR3 protein: CASSPSGSSRSYEQYF. In DNA form, the CDR3 reads TGTGCCAGCAGCCCCTCCGGGAGTAGCCGCTCCTACGAGCAGTACTTC.

J is TRBJ2-1 and V is TRBV4-1; D tentatively reads TRBD1 or TRBD2 (5 bases each). CDR1 and CDR2 from the germline V gene are MGHRA and YSYEKL. The CDR3 spans 15 residues. Trimming took 3 bases from V and 4 from J, leaving 13 bases between them. CDR3 in amino acids: CASSQAQDLYNEQFF. The CDR3 DNA reads as TGCGCCAGCAGCCAGGCACAGGACTTGTACAATGAGCAGTTCTTC.

The CDR3 nucleotides read TGCAGTGCTTACCTAGGAAACTACGAGCAGTACTTC. This codes for CSAYLGNYEQYF. The V and J genes are TRBV20-1 and TRBJ2-7; D is unresolved. CDR1 is DFQATT, CDR2 SNEGSKA, per germline (reference sequence). The V and J ends lost 5 bases and 3 bases respectively, with 11 bases between them. The length of the CDR3 is 12 residues.

This clonotype occurred a few times. Written as DNA, the CDR3 is TGTGCCAGTAGACCTCCGGGACAGGGGGAAGGTACGCAGTATTTT. Its protein is CASRPPGQGEGTQYF. V and J are TRBV19 and TRBJ2-3; 11 bases match TRBD1. CDR1 and CDR2 from the germline V gene are LNHDA and SQIVND (reference sequence). The V gene end was trimmed by 6 bases and the J gene end by 8 bases; junction bases not matched to a gene: 10. The CDR3 is 15 amino acids.

The chain has TRBV5-1 and TRBJ1-2; TRBD1 matches at 9 bases. The length of the CDR3 is 14 residues. J was trimmed by 6 bases and V by 5 bases; bases with no gene match: 8. Germline V gene sequence: CDR1 SGHRS, CDR2 YFSETQ. The CDR3 region has the DNA TGCGCCAGCAGAGAGACAGGGGGGACGCATGGCTACACCTTC. It encodes CASRETGGTHGYTF.

This clonotype was detected a few times. The rearrangement joins TRBV7-9 to TRBJ1-2; 11 nucleotides match TRBD1. V gave up 5 bases and J gave up 8 bases; unmatched junction bases: 7. Germline V gene data show CDR1 as SEHNR and CDR2 as FQNEAQ (reference sequence). The CDR3 is 14 amino acids. This CDR3 reads CASSPGTGGRGYTF. The CDR3 region has the DNA TGTGCCAGCAGCCCCGGGACAGGGGGAAGGGGCTACACCTTC.

This clonotype was observed a handful of times. This rearrangement joins TRBV7-3 to TRBJ2-6; no clear D. Trimming took off 2 bases at V and 2 bases at J, with 7 bases between the two ends. The CDR3 runs 15 residues. The germline CDR1 and CDR2 sequences are SGHTA and FQGTGA. CDR3 bases: TGTGCCAGCAGCTTACAGTATGCTGGGGCCAACGTCCTGACTTTC. Residues: CASSLQYAGANVLTF.

This rearrangement joins TRBV6-5 to TRBJ2-5; 12 positions match TRBD2. V was pared by 2 bases and J by 1 base, with 2 bases of the junction left unmatched. The CDR3 consists of 16 residues. Germline CDR1 reads MNHEY; CDR2 reads SVGAGI. CDR3 sequence reads: CASSYLAGGTQETQYF. CDR3 coding DNA: TGTGCCAGCAGTTACCTAGCGGGAGGGACCCAAGAGACCCAGTACTTC.